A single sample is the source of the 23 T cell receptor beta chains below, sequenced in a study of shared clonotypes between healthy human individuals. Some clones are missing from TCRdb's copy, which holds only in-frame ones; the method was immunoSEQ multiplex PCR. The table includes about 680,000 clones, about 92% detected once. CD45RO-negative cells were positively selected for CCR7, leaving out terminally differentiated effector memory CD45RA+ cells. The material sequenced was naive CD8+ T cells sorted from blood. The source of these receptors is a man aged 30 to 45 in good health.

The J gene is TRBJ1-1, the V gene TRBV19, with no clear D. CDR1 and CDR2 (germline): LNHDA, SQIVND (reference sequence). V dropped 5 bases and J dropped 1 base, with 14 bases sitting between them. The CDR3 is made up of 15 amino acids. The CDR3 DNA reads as TGTGCCAGTAGTTTACCGGGAGATGGGAACACTGAAGCTTTCTTT. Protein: CASSLPGDGNTEAFF.

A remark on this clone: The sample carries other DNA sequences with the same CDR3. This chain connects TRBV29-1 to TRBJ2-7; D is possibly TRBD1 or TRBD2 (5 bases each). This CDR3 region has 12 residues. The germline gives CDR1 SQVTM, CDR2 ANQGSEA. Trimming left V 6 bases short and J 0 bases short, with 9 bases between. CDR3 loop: CSVLGDSYEQYF. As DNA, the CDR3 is TGCAGCGTCCTGGGGGACTCCTACGAGCAGTACTTC.

CDR3 nucleotides: TGTGCCAGTAGATCCGCCCTGATTGCGTTCTTC. It encodes CASRSALIAFF. The chain couples TRBV19 to TRBJ2-1; D is uncertain. This CDR3 has 11 residues. The germline V and J ends were trimmed by 6 bases and 15 bases, with 15 bases remaining between them. CDR1 is LNHDA, CDR2 SQIVND, per germline (reference sequence).

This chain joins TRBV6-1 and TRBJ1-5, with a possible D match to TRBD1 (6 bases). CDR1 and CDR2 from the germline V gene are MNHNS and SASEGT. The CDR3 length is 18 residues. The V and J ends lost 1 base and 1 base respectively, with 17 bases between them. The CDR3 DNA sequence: TGTGCCAGCAGTGAAGGGCTGGGGGCCGGAGTGAGCAATCAGCCCCAGCATTTT. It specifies CASSEGLGAGVSNQPQHF.

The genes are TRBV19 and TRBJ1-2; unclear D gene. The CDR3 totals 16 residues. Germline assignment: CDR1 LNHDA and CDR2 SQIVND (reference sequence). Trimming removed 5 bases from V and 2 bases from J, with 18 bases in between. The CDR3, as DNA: TGTGCCAGTAGTCCTACTTATGCGGGCCTAAACTATGGCTACACCTTC. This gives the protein CASSPTYAGLNYGYTF.

CDR3 sequence reads: CASSSRDRVRFDYNEQFF. In DNA form, the CDR3 reads TGTGCCAGCAGCTCCCGGGACAGGGTCAGGTTTGACTACAATGAGCAGTTCTTC. This rearrangement joins TRBV7-8 to TRBJ2-1, with 9 bases that match TRBD1. After removal of 4 bases from V and 3 bases from J, the junction contained 13 bases not matched to a gene. Germline-derived CDR1 and CDR2 are SGHVS and FQNEAQ. The CDR3 totals 18 residues.

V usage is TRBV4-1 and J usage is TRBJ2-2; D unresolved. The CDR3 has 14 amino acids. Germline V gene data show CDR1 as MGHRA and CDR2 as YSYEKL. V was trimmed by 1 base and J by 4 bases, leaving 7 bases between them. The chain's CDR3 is CASSQGRFTGELFF. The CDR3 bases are TGCGCCAGCAGCCAAGGACGGTTCACCGGGGAGCTGTTTTTT.

The CDR3 DNA is TGTGCCAGCAGCCCCGAAGTGGCGGGATTAGACGGCTACACCTTC. It yields the protein CASSPEVAGLDGYTF. The chain has TRBV7-9 and TRBJ1-2; no reliable D call. The germline V gene has CDR1 SEHNR and CDR2 FQNEAQ (reference sequence). The CDR3 covers 15 residues. V was shortened by 5 bases and J by 8 bases, with 21 bases between the two germline ends.

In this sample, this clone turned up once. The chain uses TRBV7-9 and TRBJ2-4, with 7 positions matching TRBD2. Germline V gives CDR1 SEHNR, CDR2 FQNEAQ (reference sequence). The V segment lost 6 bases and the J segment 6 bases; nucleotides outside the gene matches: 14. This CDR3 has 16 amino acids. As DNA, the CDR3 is TGTGCCAGCAGTTCAAGACTAGCTTTGATTCCAAACATTCAGTACTTC. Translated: CASSSRLALIPNIQYF. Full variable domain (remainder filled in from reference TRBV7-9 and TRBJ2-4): DTGVSQNPRHKITKRGQNVTFRCDPISEHNRLYWYRQTLGQGPEFLTYFQNEAQLEKSRLLSDRFSAERPKGSFSTLEIQRTEQGDSAMYLCASSSRLALIPNIQYFGAGTRLSVL.

CDR3 coding DNA: TGTGCCAGCAGCTTAAACGGGCGGACAATGAACACCGGGGAGCTGTTTTTT. As protein: CASSLNGRTMNTGELFF. This chain connects TRBV7-2 to TRBJ2-2; TRBD1 might be the D (5 bases). Germline V gene sequence: CDR1 SGHTA, CDR2 FQGNSA. This CDR3 contains 17 residues. Trimming took off 2 bases at V and 1 base at J, with 14 bases between the two ends.

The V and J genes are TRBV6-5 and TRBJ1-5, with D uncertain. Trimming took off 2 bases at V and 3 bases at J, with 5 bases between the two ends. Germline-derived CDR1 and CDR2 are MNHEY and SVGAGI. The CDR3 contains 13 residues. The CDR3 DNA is TGTGCCAGCAGTTACGGACTCAATCAGCCCCAGCATTTT. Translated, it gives CASSYGLNQPQHF.

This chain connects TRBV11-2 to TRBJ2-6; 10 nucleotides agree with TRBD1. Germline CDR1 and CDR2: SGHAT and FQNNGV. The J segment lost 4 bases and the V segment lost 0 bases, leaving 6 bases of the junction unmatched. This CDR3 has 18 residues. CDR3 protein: CASSLDGTGVTGANVLTF. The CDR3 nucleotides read TGTGCCAGCAGCTTAGATGGGACAGGGGTTACAGGGGCCAACGTCCTGACTTTC.

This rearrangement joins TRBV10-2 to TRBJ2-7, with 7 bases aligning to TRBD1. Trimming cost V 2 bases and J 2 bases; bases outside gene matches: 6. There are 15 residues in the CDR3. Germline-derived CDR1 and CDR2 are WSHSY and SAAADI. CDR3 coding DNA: TGCGCCAGCAGTGAGCAGGGGACAGTCGCCTACGAGCAGTACTTC. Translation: CASSEQGTVAYEQYF.

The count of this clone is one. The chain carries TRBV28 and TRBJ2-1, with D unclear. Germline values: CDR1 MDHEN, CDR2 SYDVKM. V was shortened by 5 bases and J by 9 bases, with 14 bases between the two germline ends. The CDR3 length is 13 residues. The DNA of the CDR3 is TGTGCCAGCAGTCCGCGACTCCTCCCTGAGCAGTTCTTC. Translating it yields CASSPRLLPEQFF.

The DNA of the CDR3 is TGTGCCAGCAGTTTACAAGTTTACGAGCAGTACTTC. As protein: CASSLQVYEQYF. This chain links TRBV28 with TRBJ2-7, with D unclear. Germline V gives CDR1 MDHEN, CDR2 SYDVKM. CDR3 length: 12 residues. The V and J ends lost 2 bases and 4 bases respectively, with 6 bases between them.

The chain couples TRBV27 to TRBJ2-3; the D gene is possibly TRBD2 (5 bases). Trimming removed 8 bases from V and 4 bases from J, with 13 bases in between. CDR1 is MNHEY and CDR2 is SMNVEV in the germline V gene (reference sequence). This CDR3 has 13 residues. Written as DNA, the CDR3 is TGTGCCAGCCAGCCCGGGGTCCCAGATACGCAGTATTTT. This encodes CASQPGVPDTQYF.

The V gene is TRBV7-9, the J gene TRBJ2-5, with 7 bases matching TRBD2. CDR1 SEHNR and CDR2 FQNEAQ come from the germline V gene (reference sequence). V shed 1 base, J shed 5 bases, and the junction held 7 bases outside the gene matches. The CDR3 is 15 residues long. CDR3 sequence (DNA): TGTGCCAGCAGCTTAGGCGGGAGCGCTTCTGAGACCCAGTACTTC. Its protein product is CASSLGGSASETQYF.

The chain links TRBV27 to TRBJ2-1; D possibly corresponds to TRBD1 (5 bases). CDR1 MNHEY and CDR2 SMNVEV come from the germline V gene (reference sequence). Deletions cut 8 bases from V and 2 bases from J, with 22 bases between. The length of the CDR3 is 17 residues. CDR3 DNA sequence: TGTGCCAGCTCTCCCCCAGGTAGGGGCGACCCCTACAATGAGCAGTTCTTC. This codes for CASSPPGRGDPYNEQFF.

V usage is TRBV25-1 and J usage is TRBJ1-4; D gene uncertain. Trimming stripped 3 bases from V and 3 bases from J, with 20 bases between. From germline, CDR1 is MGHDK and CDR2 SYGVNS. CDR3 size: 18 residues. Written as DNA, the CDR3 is TGTGCCAGCAGTGACTCCCCCAGTATTGGGCGCGCTAATGAAAAACTGTTTTTT. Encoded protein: CASSDSPSIGRANEKLFF.

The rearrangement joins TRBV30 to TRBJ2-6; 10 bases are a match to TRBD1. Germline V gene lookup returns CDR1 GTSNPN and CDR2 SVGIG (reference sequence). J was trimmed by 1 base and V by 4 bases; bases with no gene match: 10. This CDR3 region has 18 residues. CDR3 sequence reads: CAWTEPGTGVSGANVLTF. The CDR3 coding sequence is TGTGCCTGGACCGAGCCCGGGACAGGGGTATCTGGGGCCAACGTCCTGACTTTC.

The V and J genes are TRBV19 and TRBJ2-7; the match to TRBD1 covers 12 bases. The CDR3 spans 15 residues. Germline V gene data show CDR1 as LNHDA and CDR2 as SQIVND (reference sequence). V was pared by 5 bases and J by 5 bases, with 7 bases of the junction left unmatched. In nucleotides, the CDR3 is TGTGCCAGTAGTTTCCCGGGACAGGGGGCCCACGAGCAGTACTTC. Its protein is CASSFPGQGAHEQYF. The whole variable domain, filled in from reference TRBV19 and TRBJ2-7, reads DGGITQSPKYLFRKEGQNVTLSCEQNLNHDAMYWYRQDPGQGLRLIYYSQIVNDFQKGDIAEGYSVSREKKESFPLTVTSAQKNPTAFYLCASSFPGQGAHEQYFGPGTRLTVT.

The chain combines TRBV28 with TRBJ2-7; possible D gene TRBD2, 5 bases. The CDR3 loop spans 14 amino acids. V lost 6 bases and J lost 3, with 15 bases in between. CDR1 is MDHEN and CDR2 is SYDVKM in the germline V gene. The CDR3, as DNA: TGTGCCAGCAGCTTCGGGATTAAGGTCTACGAGCAGTACTTC. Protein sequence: CASSFGIKVYEQYF.

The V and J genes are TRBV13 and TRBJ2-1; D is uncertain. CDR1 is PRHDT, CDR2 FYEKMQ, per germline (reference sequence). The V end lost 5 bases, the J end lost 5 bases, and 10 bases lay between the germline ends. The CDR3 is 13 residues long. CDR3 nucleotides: TGTGCCAGCAGCCTAAGCAGTCACAATGAGCAGTTCTTC. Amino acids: CASSLSSHNEQFF.